There are many counts of the clone carrying this T cell receptor beta chain. V trimming: 3 bases; J trimming: 3 bases; junction bases outside the gene matches: 6. The CDR3 is 16 amino acids. CDR1 and CDR2 from the germline V gene are SGDLS and YYNGEE. These data come from a study of T cells in Graves' hyperthyroidism and ophthalmopathy. RNA transcripts gave rise to amplified TCR beta CDR3 regions. RT-PCR in the first round (using the HTBI primer set) targeted the TCR CDR3. TCRdb re-analysed the multiplex PCR reads in MiXCR, keeping a single row per CDR3 protein. The repertoire has some 360,000 distinct CDR3 sequences, approximately 13% of them found once; the top ten carry approximately 10%. The authors took PBMCs from about 9.5 ml fresh peripheral blood.

The chain links TRBV9 to TRBJ2-1; TRBD2 matches 10 bases. The clonotype originates from a woman between 55 and 75 years old with Graves' hyperthyroidism. Sequenced sample: blood. The CDR3 is CASSARTSGLYNEQFF. CDR3 nucleotides: TGTGCCAGCAGCGCCAGGACTAGCGGACTCTACAATGAGCAGTTCTTC.